This T cell receptor beta chain was identified in a study of blood T cells in healthy people across ages. Germline-derived CDR1 and CDR2 are SGHTA and FQGNSA. Trimming stripped 7 bases from V and 5 bases from J, with 9 bases between. This CDR3 is 12 amino acids long. Of note for this clonotype: Its antigen is not identified.

Regarding the study as a whole: Possibly confounding the expanded clonotype changes was the fact that donor CMV status was unknown. With unsorted PBMCs, a conclusive comparison of naive versus antigen-experienced cells was not possible.

The authors ran a second PCR of 7 to 11 cycles using a sample-barcoded 5' primer and a J-beta primer mix. MiXCR was run by TCRdb on the 5' RACE reads, yielding one entry per CDR3 protein. The repertoire includes approximately 760,000 distinct CDR3 sequences, just under 25% of them detected once, and 9.4% sits in the top ten. The sample was also linked to a second study, of T cells of mothers and their children.

Sequenced material: blood. The source is a boy aged 10-17 years in good health. This rearrangement joins TRBV7-2 to TRBJ2-4; D remains ambiguous. CDR3 DNA sequence: TGTGCCAGCAACAACGACGAAAACATTCAGTACTTC. Translation gives CASNNDENIQYF.